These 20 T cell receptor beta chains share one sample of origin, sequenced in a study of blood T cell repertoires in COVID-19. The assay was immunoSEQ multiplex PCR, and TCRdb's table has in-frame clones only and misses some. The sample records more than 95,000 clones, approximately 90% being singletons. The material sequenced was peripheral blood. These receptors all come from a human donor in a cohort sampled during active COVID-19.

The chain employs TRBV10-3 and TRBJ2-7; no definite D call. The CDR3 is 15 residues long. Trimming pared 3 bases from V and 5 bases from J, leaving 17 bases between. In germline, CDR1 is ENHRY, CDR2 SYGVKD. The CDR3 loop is CAISDNTSPVDEQYF. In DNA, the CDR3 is TGTGCCATCAGTGACAATACTTCTCCGGTGGACGAGCAGTACTTC.

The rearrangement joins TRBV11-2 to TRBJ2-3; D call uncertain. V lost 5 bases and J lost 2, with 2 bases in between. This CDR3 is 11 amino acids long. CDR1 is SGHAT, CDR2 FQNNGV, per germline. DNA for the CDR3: TGTGCCAGCAGCCTCACAGATACGCAGTATTTT. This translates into CASSLTDTQYF. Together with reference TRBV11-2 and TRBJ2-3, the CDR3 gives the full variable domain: EAGVAQSPRYKIIEKRQSVAFWCNPISGHATLYWYQQILGQGPKLLIQFQNNGVVDDSQLPKDRFSAERLKGVDSTLKIQPAKLEDSAVYLCASSLTDTQYFGPGTRLTVL.

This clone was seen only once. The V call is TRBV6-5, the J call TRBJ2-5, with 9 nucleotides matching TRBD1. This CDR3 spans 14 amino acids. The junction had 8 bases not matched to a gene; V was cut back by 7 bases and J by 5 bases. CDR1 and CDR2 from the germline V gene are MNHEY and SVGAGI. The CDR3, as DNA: TGTGCCAGCATGACAGGGGGTTTTGAGGAGACCCAGTACTTC. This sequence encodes CASMTGGFEETQYF.

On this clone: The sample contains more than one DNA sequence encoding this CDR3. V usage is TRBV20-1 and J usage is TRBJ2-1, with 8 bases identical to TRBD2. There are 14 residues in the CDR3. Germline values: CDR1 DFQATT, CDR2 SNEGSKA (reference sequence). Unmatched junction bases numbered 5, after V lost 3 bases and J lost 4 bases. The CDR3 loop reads CSASSLAGYNEQFF. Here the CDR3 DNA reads TGCAGTGCTAGTAGCCTAGCGGGTTACAATGAGCAGTTCTTC.

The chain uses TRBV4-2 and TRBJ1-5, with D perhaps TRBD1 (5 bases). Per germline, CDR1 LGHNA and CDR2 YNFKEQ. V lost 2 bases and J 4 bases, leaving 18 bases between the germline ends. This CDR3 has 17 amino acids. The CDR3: CASSQSGSGRGNQPQHF. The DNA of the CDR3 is TGTGCCAGCAGCCAAAGTGGGAGCGGGAGGGGAAATCAGCCCCAGCATTTT.

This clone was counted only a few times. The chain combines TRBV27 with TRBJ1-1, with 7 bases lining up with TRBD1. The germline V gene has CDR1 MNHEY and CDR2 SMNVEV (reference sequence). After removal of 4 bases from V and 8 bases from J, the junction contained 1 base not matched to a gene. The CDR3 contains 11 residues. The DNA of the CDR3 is TGTGCCAGCAGTTACAGGGGAGAAGCTTTCTTT. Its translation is CASSYRGEAFF.

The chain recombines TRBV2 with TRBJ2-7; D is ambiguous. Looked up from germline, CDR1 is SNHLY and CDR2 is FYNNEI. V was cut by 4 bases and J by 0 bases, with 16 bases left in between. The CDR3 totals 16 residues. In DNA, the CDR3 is TGTGCCAGCAGTGCGGTCCTGTCAGGAAACTCCTACGAGCAGTACTTC. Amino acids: CASSAVLSGNSYEQYF. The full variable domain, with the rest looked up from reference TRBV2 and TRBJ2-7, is EPEVTQTPSHQVTQMGQEVILRCVPISNHLYFYWYRQILGQKVEFLVSFYNNEISEKSEIFDDQFSVERPDGSNFTLKIRSTKLEDSAMYFCASSAVLSGNSYEQYFGPGTRLTVT.

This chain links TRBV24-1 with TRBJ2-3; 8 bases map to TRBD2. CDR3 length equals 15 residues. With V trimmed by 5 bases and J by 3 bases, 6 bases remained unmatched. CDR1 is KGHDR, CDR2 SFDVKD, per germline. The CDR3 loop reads CATSVPGLVTDTQYF. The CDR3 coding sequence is TGTGCCACCAGTGTGCCGGGACTAGTGACAGATACGCAGTATTTT.

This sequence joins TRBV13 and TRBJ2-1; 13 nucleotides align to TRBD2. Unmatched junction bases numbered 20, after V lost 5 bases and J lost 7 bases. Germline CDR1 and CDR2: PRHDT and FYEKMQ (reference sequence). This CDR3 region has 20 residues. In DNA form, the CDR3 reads TGTGCCAGCAGCATTTTCCGGACTAGCGGGGGCCCTTATGGTGGGAATGAGCAGTTCTTC. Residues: CASSIFRTSGGPYGGNEQFF.

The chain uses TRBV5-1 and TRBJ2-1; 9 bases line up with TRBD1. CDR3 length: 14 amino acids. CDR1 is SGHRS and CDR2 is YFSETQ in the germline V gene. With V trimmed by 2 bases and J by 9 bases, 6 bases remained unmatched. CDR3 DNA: TGCGCCAGCAGCTTACAGGGGGCTTTCGGTGAGCAGTTCTTC. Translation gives CASSLQGAFGEQFF.

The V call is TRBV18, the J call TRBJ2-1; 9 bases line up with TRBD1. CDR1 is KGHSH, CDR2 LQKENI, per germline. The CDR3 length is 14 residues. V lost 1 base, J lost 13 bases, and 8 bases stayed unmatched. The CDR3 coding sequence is TGTGCCAGCTCACCACAGAACAGGGGGCAGGGACAGTTCTTC. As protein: CASSPQNRGQGQFF.

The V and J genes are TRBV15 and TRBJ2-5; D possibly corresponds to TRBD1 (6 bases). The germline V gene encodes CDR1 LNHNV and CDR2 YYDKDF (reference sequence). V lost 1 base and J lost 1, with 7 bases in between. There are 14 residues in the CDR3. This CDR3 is CATSRADSQETQYF. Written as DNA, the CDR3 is TGTGCCACCAGCAGAGCGGACAGCCAAGAGACCCAGTACTTC.

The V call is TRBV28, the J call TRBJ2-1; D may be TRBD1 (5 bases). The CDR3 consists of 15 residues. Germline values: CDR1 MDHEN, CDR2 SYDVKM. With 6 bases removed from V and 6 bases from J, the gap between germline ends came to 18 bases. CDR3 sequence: CASRIVQGSINEQFF. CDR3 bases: TGTGCCAGCAGGATCGTTCAGGGCTCAATCAATGAGCAGTTCTTC.

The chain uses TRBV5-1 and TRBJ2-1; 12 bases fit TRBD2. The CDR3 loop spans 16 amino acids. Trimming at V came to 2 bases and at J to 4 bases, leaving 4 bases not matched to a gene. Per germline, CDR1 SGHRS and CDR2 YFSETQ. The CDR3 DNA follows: TGCGCCAGCAGCTTTACTAGCGGGAGGACATACAATGAGCAGTTCTTC. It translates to CASSFTSGRTYNEQFF. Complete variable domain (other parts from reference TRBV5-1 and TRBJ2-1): KAGVTQTPRYLIKTRGQQVTLSCSPISGHRSVSWYQQTPGQGLQFLFEYFSETQRNKGNFPGRFSGRQFSNSRSEMNVSTLELGDSALYLCASSFTSGRTYNEQFFGPGTRLTVL.

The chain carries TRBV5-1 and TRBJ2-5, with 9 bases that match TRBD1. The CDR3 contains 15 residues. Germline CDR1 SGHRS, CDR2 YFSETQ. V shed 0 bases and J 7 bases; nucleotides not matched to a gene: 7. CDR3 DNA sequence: TGCGCCAGCAGCTTGGCTGGGACAGGGTTGGGGACCCAGTACTTC. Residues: CASSLAGTGLGTQYF.

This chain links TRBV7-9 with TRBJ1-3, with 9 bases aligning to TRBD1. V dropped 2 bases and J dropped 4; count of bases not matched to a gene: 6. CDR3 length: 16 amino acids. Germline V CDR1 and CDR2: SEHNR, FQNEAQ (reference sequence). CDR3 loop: CASSLLSGTGGNTIYF. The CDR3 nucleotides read TGTGCCAGCAGCTTATTATCCGGGACAGGGGGAAACACCATATATTTT.

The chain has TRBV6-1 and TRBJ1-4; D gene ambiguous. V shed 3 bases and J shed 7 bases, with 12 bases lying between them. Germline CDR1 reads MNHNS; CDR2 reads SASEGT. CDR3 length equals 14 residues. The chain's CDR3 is CASSENTGSEKLFF. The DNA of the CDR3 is TGTGCCAGCAGTGAGAACACTGGGAGTGAAAAACTGTTTTTT.

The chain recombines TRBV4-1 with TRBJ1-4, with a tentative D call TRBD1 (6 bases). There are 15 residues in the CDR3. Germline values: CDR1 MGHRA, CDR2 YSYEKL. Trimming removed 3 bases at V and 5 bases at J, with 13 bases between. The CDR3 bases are TGCGCCAGCAGCCACCAGAGGGGGTCGAATGAAAAACTGTTTTTT. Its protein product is CASSHQRGSNEKLFF.

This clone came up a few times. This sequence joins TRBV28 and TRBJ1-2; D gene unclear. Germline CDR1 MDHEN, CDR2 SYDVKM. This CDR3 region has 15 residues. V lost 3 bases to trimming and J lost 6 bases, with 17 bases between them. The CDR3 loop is CASSLGRLSGHGYTF. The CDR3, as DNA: TGTGCCAGCAGTTTGGGGAGATTATCGGGTCATGGCTACACCTTC.

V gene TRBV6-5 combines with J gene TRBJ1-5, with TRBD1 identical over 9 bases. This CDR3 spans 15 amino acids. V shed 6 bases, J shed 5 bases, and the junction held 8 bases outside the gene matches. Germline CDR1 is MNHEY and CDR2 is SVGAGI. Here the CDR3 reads CASRWDRAGDQPQHF. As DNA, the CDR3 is TGTGCCAGCAGATGGGACAGGGCCGGGGATCAGCCCCAGCATTTT.